A single sample is the source of the 30 T cell receptor beta chains below, sequenced in a study of cytomegalovirus exposure and HLA in healthy donors. Primers for the PCR totalled 60 Vbeta and 13 Jbeta. Sequencing used immunoSEQ multiplex PCR; TCRdb keeps in-frame clones, though not all of them. In the table there are roughly 150,000 clones, roughly 73% of which are singletons. The specimen was PBMCs. The receptors here all came from a woman between 18 and 29 years old in good health and CMV-seronegative.

V usage is TRBV7-2 and J usage is TRBJ1-4, with D hard to call. Trimming took off 6 bases at V and 7 bases at J, with 18 bases between the two ends. Germline V gives CDR1 SGHTA, CDR2 FQGNSA. This CDR3 region has 15 residues. The CDR3 loop is CASSTTTGVIEKLFF. The DNA for the CDR3 is TGTGCCAGCAGTACTACAACCGGAGTAATTGAAAAACTGTTTTTT.

The chain carries TRBV5-1 and TRBJ2-5, with 9 bases aligning to TRBD2. The CDR3 covers 15 residues. Unmatched junction bases numbered 9, after V lost 4 bases and J lost 5 bases. The germline CDR1 and CDR2 sequences are SGHRS and YFSETQ. The CDR3 DNA reads TGCGCCAGCAGCACCGCGGGGGGGCACGAGGAGACCCAGTACTTC. Its translation: CASSTAGGHEETQYF.

Of note for this clone: At one end, the junction sequence differs from germline, possibly due to a read error. The CDR3 region is CASSQVGLGYVYTF. The CDR3 DNA reads TGCGCCAGTAGCCAAGTGGGGCTCGGCTATGTCTACACCTTC. This chain links TRBV4-3 with TRBJ1-2; weak D call: TRBD1 (5 bases). Germline assignment: CDR1 LGHNA and CDR2 YSLEER. The CDR3 sequence is 14 residues long.

The V call is TRBV2, the J call TRBJ1-5, with TRBD1 identical over 9 bases. With 6 bases clipped from V and 7 bases from J, the junction kept 4 bases outside the gene matches. CDR3 length: 13 amino acids. Germline V gene sequence: CDR1 SNHLY, CDR2 FYNNEI. The CDR3 DNA reads as TGTGCCAGCAGGGGACAGGGAGGACAGCCCCAGCATTTT. Its protein is CASRGQGGQPQHF.

The chain links TRBV28 to TRBJ2-7; D not resolved. The CDR3 runs 11 residues. CDR1 MDHEN and CDR2 SYDVKM come from the germline V gene. The V gene lost 3 bases and the J gene lost 7 bases, with 7 bases spanning the gap. The CDR3 DNA sequence: TGTGCCAGCAGTTTGAGATGGGAGCAGTACTTC. This codes for CASSLRWEQYF.

The V and J genes are TRBV10-3 and TRBJ2-1, with a possible D match to TRBD2 (6 bases). With 2 bases removed from V and 6 bases from J, the gap between germline ends came to 20 bases. CDR3 length equals 17 residues. Germline V gene data show CDR1 as ENHRY and CDR2 as SYGVKD. CDR3 protein: CAISEVRAGRGPNEQFF. CDR3 sequence (DNA): TGTGCCATCAGTGAGGTGCGTGCGGGACGTGGACCCAATGAGCAGTTCTTC.

The chain combines TRBV5-1 with TRBJ2-7, with D possibly being TRBD1 (5 bases). Germline assignment: CDR1 SGHRS and CDR2 YFSETQ. The germline V and J ends were trimmed by 4 bases and 2 bases, with 7 bases remaining between them. The CDR3 runs to 12 residues. CDR3 in amino acids: CASSLTAYEQYF. DNA for the CDR3: TGCGCCAGCAGCCTGACAGCCTACGAGCAGTACTTC. Complete variable domain (other parts from reference TRBV5-1 and TRBJ2-7): KAGVTQTPRYLIKTRGQQVTLSCSPISGHRSVSWYQQTPGQGLQFLFEYFSETQRNKGNFPGRFSGRQFSNSRSEMNVSTLELGDSALYLCASSLTAYEQYFGPGTRLTVT.

This clone was counted only a few times. The gene calls are TRBV4-3 and TRBJ2-1; D perhaps matches TRBD1 (5 bases). The CDR3 sequence is 15 residues long. The germline V gene encodes CDR1 LGHNA and CDR2 YSLEER. V gave up 0 bases and J gave up 6 bases, with 12 bases separating them. The CDR3 sequence is CASSQEGAVSNEQFF. The CDR3, as DNA: TGCGCCAGCAGCCAAGAAGGGGCGGTTTCCAATGAGCAGTTCTTC.

The rearrangement uses TRBV5-4 and TRBJ2-1; 9 positions match TRBD2. The germline V gene has CDR1 SGHNT and CDR2 YYREEE (reference sequence). Germline trimming cut 6 bases from V and 2 bases from J; bases unmatched to any gene: 9. This CDR3 region has 16 residues. The CDR3 DNA reads as TGTGCCAGCACCCCTTCGACTAGCGGAACCTACAATGAGCAGTTCTTC. Protein: CASTPSTSGTYNEQFF. Based on the CDR3 plus reference TRBV5-4 and TRBJ2-1, the full variable domain is ETGVTQSPTHLIKTRGQQVTLRCSSQSGHNTVSWYQQALGQGPQFIFQYYREEENGRGNFPPRFSGLQFPNYSSELNVNALELDDSALYLCASTPSTSGTYNEQFFGPGTRLTVL.

In DNA form, the CDR3 reads TGTGCCAGCAGCTTGGGGGGGTGGCGGACAGGGAGGAACACTGAAGCTTTCTTT. It translates to CASSLGGWRTGRNTEAFF. The chain links TRBV5-4 to TRBJ1-1; 8 nucleotides align to TRBD1. Germline V gives CDR1 SGHNT, CDR2 YYREEE (reference sequence). V trimming: 0 bases; J trimming: 1 base; junction bases outside the gene matches: 11. This CDR3 has 18 amino acids.

The chain links TRBV4-1 to TRBJ2-1, with a possible D match to TRBD2 (6 bases). The germline V and J ends were trimmed by 0 bases and 14 bases, with 23 bases remaining between them. Germline V lookup: CDR1 MGHRA, CDR2 YSYEKL. CDR3 length: 16 amino acids. The CDR3 sequence: CASSQDFTSLRALEFF. CDR3 bases: TGCGCCAGCAGCCAAGATTTCACTAGCCTACGAGCGTTGGAGTTCTTC.

This clone was seen only a few times. The chain has TRBV7-6 and TRBJ2-3; 9 positions agree with TRBD1. This CDR3 spans 14 amino acids. Germline-derived CDR1 and CDR2 are SGHVS and FNYEAQ. With V trimmed by 5 bases and J by 6 bases, 6 bases remained unmatched. This CDR3 is CASSDRTGADTQYF. In DNA, the CDR3 is TGTGCCAGCAGCGACCGGACAGGGGCCGATACGCAGTATTTT.

The chain joins TRBV28 to TRBJ1-5; 10 bases match TRBD1. Per the germline V gene, CDR1 is MDHEN and CDR2 is SYDVKM. V lost 7 bases, J lost 7 bases, and 10 bases stayed unmatched. The length of the CDR3 is 15 residues. DNA for the CDR3: TGTGCCAGCAATACGGGAGGACAGGGGGGCCAGCCCCAGCATTTT. It encodes CASNTGGQGGQPQHF. Complete variable domain (other parts from reference TRBV28 and TRBJ1-5): DVKVTQSSRYLVKRTGEKVFLECVQDMDHENMFWYRQDPGLGLRLIYFSYDVKMKEKGDIPEGYSVSREKKERFSLILESASTNQTSMYLCASNTGGQGGQPQHFGDGTRLSIL.

The chain carries TRBV9 and TRBJ1-6; D ambiguous. Deletions cut 3 bases from V and 9 bases from J, with 7 bases between. CDR3 size: 12 residues. Germline lookup yields CDR1 SGDLS and CDR2 YYNGEE. CDR3: CASSAGGSPLHF. CDR3 coding DNA: TGTGCCAGCAGCGCCGGAGGTTCACCCCTCCACTTT.

The chain employs TRBV7-2 and TRBJ1-2; D is perhaps TRBD1 (5 bases). V dropped 2 bases and J dropped 0 bases, with 10 bases sitting between them. CDR1 is SGHTA and CDR2 is FQGNSA in the germline V gene. The CDR3 is 15 residues long. CDR3 nucleotide sequence: TGTGCCAGCAGCTTAAGTCAGGGTACTAACTATGGCTACACCTTC. It encodes CASSLSQGTNYGYTF.

V gene TRBV2 combines with J gene TRBJ2-5; TRBD2 agrees at 12 bases. This CDR3 comprises 15 residues. CDR1 SNHLY and CDR2 FYNNEI come from the germline V gene. J gave up 0 bases and V 4 bases, and 0 bases lay outside the gene matches. Here the CDR3 reads CASSGTSGDQETQYF. The CDR3 nucleotides read TGTGCCAGCAGTGGGACTAGCGGGGACCAAGAGACCCAGTACTTC.

The chain joins TRBV7-2 to TRBJ1-1; D unclear. This CDR3 region has 14 residues. The germline CDR1 and CDR2 sequences are SGHTA and FQGNSA. Trimming stripped 2 bases from V and 1 base from J, with 8 bases between. CDR3 nucleotides: TGTGCCAGCAGCTTACCCCGGGAGAACACTGAAGCTTTCTTT. This translates into CASSLPRENTEAFF.

This clone occurred a few times. The chain employs TRBV4-1 and TRBJ2-1; 12 bases map to TRBD2. The V gene's germline CDR1 is MGHRA and CDR2 YSYEKL. With V trimmed by 1 base and J by 5 bases, 9 bases remained unmatched. The CDR3 totals 18 residues. The CDR3 sequence is CASSQGSASGRAHNEQFF. The DNA for the CDR3 is TGCGCCAGCAGCCAAGGGTCGGCTAGCGGGAGGGCACACAATGAGCAGTTCTTC.

V gene TRBV5-5 combines with J gene TRBJ2-7; D perhaps matches TRBD1 (6 bases). Looked up from germline, CDR1 is SGHKS and CDR2 is YYEKEE (reference sequence). This CDR3 spans 13 amino acids. Trimming left V 9 bases short and J 1 base short, with 14 bases between. CDR3 protein: CANRATASYEQYF. The CDR3 region has the DNA TGTGCCAACAGGGCGACAGCTTCCTACGAGCAGTACTTC.

This clone was seen only a few times. CDR3 amino acids: CASSFHGRDYEQYV. As DNA, the CDR3 is TGCGCCAGCAGTTTTCATGGACGGGACTACGAGCAGTACGTC. V gene TRBV23-1 combines with J gene TRBJ2-7; the D gene is possibly TRBD2 (5 bases). TRBV23-1 is an ORF, with its function uncertain. CDR3 length: 14 amino acids. V lost 5 bases and J 3 bases, leaving 14 bases between the germline ends.

The chain combines TRBV6-1 with TRBJ2-7; possibly TRBD1 for D (5 bases). The CDR3 is 11 residues long. V gave up 6 bases and J gave up 12 bases, with 15 bases separating them. In germline, CDR1 is MNHNS, CDR2 SASEGT. The DNA for the CDR3 is TGTGCCAGCAGCCTCGGACATTGGGCGTACTTC. Translated, it gives CASSLGHWAYF.

This chain joins TRBV2 and TRBJ2-1; possible D gene TRBD2, 6 bases. CDR3 length: 15 amino acids. CDR1 SNHLY and CDR2 FYNNEI come from the germline V gene. V was cut by 8 bases and J by 0 bases, with 14 bases left in between. The CDR3 region has the DNA TGTGCCAGCCATTCCCGGGGGAGCTCCTACAATGAGCAGTTCTTC. It specifies CASHSRGSSYNEQFF. Filled out from reference TRBV2 and TRBJ2-1, the complete variable domain reads EPEVTQTPSHQVTQMGQEVILRCVPISNHLYFYWYRQILGQKVEFLVSFYNNEISEKSEIFDDQFSVERPDGSNFTLKIRSTKLEDSAMYFCASHSRGSSYNEQFFGPGTRLTVL.

The chain uses TRBV28 and TRBJ2-2, with D possibly TRBD2 on 7 matching bases. V was pared by 2 bases and J by 1 base, with 11 bases between. The germline V gene has CDR1 MDHEN and CDR2 SYDVKM. This CDR3 is built from 16 residues. Here the CDR3 reads CASSLGGAGNTGELFF. Here the CDR3 DNA reads TGTGCCAGCAGTTTAGGGGGGGCAGGGAACACCGGGGAGCTGTTTTTT.

The V gene is TRBV27, the J gene TRBJ2-7, with D unclear. Germline V lookup: CDR1 MNHEY, CDR2 SMNVEV (reference sequence). This CDR3 has 16 amino acids. Trimming removed 0 bases from V and 2 bases from J, with 14 bases in between. The CDR3 reads CASSLSPDWYTYEQYF. The CDR3, as DNA: TGTGCCAGCAGTTTATCGCCTGACTGGTACACCTACGAGCAGTACTTC.

This chain uses TRBV10-3 with TRBJ2-3, with 10 bases aligning to TRBD2. From germline, CDR1 is ENHRY and CDR2 SYGVKD. The CDR3 has 15 residues. J lost 2 bases, V lost 6 bases, and 5 bases had no gene match. CDR3 sequence (DNA): TGTGCCATCAGAGCGGGGGGGCTCGACACAGATACGCAGTATTTT. It translates to CAIRAGGLDTDTQYF.

The chain employs TRBV9 and TRBJ2-1; 7 bases are shared with TRBD1. Germline V gene sequence: CDR1 SGDLS, CDR2 YYNGEE. The CDR3 extends over 15 amino acids. With 0 bases clipped from V and 2 bases from J, the junction kept 2 bases outside the gene matches. The CDR3 sequence is CASSVGGQTYNEQFF. CDR3 sequence (DNA): TGTGCCAGCAGCGTAGGGGGACAGACCTACAATGAGCAGTTCTTC.

For this clone: At one end the junction does not follow the germline gene, possibly because of a read error. The V call is TRBV7-9, the J call TRBJ2-7; 9 bases match TRBD2. CDR3 length equals 15 residues. Germline V lookup: CDR1 SEHNR, CDR2 FQNEAQ (reference sequence). The CDR3 nucleotides are TGTTCCAGCAGCTCCGAGCTAGCGGGGCGCTACGAGCAGTACTTC. Translated, it gives CSSSSELAGRYEQYF.

This clone was detected only a few times. The V and J genes are TRBV7-8 and TRBJ1-1, with D perhaps TRBD1 (5 bases). The CDR3 loop spans 15 amino acids. V was clipped by 5 bases and J by 5 bases, with 18 bases between them. Looked up from germline, CDR1 is SGHVS and CDR2 is FQNEAQ. As DNA, the CDR3 is TGTGCCAGCAGCCGCCAACAGGCGGTTGGGACTGAAGCTTTCTTT. It translates to CASSRQQAVGTEAFF.

CDR3 region: CASRDTNQPQHF. CDR3 nucleotides: TGTGCCAGCCGGGACACCAATCAGCCCCAGCATTTT. The genes are TRBV28 and TRBJ1-5, with D tentatively TRBD1 (6 bases). The CDR3 is 12 amino acids. Germline-derived CDR1 and CDR2 are MDHEN and SYDVKM. V dropped 8 bases and J dropped 3 bases, with 8 bases sitting between them.

The J gene is TRBJ2-3, the V gene TRBV14; perhaps TRBD1 as D (6 bases). The V gene lost 2 bases and the J gene lost 1 base, with 13 bases spanning the gap. Looked up from germline, CDR1 is SGHDN and CDR2 is FVKESK. This CDR3 is 16 amino acids long. The CDR3 region has the DNA TGTGCCAGCAGCCAAAGGGTGGCAGGGGGCACAGATACGCAGTATTTT. Encoded protein: CASSQRVAGGTDTQYF.